This T cell receptor (beta chain) stems from a study of T cell responses to AZD1222 COVID-19 vaccine. Study observations and caveats: Just five or six AZD1222 recipients were seropositive at baseline.

TCRdb's table, derived via immunoSEQ multiplex PCR, lists solely in-frame clones and lacks some. In the table there are around 200,000 clones, under 95% of which are singletons. Looked up from germline, CDR1 is SNHLY and CDR2 is FYNNEI. The CDR3 length is 14 residues. V gave up 10 bases and J gave up 0 bases, with 13 bases separating them. Concerning this clone: Its cognate antigen is unknown.

The sequence derives from an adult who received the AZD1222 COVID-19 vaccine. The chain combines TRBV2 with TRBJ2-1, with D tentatively TRBD2 (5 bases). This specimen consisted of peripheral blood, obtained 28 days after the second AZD1222 dose. CDR3 in DNA: TGTGCCACCCGGGTGGGGAGCTCCTACAATGAGCAGTTCTTC. Its translation: CATRVGSSYNEQFF.